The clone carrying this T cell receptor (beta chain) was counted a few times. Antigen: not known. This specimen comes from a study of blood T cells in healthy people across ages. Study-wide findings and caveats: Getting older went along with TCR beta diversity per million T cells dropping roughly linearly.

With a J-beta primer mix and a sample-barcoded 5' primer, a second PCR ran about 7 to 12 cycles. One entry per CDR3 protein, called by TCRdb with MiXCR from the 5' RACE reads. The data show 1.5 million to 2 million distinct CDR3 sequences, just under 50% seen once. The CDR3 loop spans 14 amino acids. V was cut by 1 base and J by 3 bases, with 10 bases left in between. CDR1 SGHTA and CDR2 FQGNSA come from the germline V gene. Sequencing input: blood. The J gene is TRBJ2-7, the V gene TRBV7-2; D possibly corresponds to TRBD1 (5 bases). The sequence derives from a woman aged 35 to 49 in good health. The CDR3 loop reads CASSLVTGNYEQYF. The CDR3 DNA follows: TGTGCCAGCAGCTTAGTTACAGGAAACTACGAGCAGTACTTC.